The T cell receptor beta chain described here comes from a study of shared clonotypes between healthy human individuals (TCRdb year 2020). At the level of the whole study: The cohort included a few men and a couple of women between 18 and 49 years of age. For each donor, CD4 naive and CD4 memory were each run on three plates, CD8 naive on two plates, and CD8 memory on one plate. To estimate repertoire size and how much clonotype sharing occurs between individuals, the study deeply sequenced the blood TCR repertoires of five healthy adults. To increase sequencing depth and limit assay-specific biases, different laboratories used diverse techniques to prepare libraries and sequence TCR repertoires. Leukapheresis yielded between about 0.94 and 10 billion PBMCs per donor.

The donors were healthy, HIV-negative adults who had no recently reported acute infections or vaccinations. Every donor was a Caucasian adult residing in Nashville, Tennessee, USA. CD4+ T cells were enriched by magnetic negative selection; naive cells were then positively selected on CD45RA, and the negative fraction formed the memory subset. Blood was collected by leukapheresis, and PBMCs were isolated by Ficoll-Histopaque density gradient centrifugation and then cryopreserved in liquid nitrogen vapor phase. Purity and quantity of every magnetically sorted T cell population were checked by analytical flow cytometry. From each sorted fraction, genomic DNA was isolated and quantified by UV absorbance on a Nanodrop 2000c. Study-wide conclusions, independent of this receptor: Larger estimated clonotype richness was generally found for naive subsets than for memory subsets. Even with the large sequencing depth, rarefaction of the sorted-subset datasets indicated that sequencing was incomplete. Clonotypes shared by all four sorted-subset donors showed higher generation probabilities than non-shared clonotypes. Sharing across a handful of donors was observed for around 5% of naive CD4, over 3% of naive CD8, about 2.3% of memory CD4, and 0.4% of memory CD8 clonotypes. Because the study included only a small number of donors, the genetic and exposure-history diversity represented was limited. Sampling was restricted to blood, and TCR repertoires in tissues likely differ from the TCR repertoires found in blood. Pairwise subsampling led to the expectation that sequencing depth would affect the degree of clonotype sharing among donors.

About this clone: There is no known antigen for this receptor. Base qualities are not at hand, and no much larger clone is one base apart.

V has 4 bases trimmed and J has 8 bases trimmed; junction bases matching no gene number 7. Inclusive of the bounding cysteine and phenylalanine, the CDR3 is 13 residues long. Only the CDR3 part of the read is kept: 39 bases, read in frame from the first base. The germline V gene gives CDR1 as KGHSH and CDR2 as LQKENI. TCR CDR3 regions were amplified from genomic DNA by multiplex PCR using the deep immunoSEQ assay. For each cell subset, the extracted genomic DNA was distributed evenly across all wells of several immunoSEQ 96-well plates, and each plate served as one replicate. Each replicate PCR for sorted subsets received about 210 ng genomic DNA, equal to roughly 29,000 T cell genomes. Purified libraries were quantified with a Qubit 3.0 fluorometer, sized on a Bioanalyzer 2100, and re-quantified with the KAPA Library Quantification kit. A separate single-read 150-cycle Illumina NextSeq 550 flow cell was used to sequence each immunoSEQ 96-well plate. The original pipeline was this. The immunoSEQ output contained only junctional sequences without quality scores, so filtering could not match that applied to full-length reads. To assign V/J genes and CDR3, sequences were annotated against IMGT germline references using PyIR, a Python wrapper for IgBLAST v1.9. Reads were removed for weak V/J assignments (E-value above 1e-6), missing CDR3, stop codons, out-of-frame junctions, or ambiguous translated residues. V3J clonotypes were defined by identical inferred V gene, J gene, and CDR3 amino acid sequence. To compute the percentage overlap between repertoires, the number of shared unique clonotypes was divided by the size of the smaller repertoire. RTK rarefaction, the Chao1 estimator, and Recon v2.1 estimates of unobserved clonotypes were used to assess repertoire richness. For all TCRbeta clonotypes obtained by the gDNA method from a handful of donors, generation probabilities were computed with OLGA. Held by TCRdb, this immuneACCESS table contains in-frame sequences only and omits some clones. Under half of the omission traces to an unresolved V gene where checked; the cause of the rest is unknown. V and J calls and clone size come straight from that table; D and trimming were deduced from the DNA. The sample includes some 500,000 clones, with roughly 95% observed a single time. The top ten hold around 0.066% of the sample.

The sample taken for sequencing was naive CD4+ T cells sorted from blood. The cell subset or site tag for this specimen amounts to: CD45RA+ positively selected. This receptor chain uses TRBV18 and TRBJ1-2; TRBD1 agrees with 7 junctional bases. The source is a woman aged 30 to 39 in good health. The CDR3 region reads CASSRLDRDGYTF. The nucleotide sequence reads TGTGCCAGCTCACGCCTCGACAGGGACGGCTACACCTTC.